This T cell receptor beta chain appears in the sequencing data of a study of blood T cell repertoires in COVID-19. Among Cohort 3 donors, those recovered had two negative PCRs, clearance, or symptom resolution. Germline V gene sequence: CDR1 SGHNT, CDR2 YYREEE (reference sequence). The V end lost 3 bases, the J end lost 1 base, and 13 bases lay between the germline ends. This CDR3 is 16 amino acids long. Only in-frame clones appear in the TCRdb table, and some are missing; sequencing was by immunoSEQ multiplex PCR. The table shows 190,000 or so clones, with 80% to 90% occurring only once. The sample was PBMCs or T cells enriched from blood (not recorded which). The TCR was taken from a man younger than 40 who had recovered from COVID-19. This chain uses TRBV5-4 with TRBJ1-4, with D possibly matching TRBD1 (5 bases). CDR3 loop: CASSSVGVGTNEKLFF. The CDR3 coding sequence is TGTGCCAGCAGCTCTGTAGGGGTTGGAACTAATGAAAAACTGTTTTTT.